This T cell receptor (beta chain) was identified during a study of cytomegalovirus exposure and HLA in healthy donors. Study-level findings and limits: Rarity marked most TCR sequences, yet some public TCRs occurred in many donors. Likely technical artifact: a cluster of highly shared sequence variants.

This clone was counted at least ten times. Its specificity is not known. The CDR3 is 13 amino acids. The V end lost 7 bases, the J end lost 1 base, and 8 bases lay between the germline ends. Germline V gives CDR1 MGHDK, CDR2 SYGVNS. The PCR employed 60 Vbeta primers together with 13 Jbeta primers. Data came from immunoSEQ multiplex PCR; TCRdb stores just in-frame clones and leaves some out. The table shows 150,000 or so clones, with 70% to 85% occurring only once. The chain couples TRBV25-1 to TRBJ2-1; the D is unclear. This TCR derives from a female donor in good health and CMV-seronegative. Sequenced material: PBMCs. The CDR3 spells CASTQASYNEQFF. For the CDR3, the DNA is TGTGCCAGCACCCAAGCGTCCTACAATGAGCAGTTCTTC.